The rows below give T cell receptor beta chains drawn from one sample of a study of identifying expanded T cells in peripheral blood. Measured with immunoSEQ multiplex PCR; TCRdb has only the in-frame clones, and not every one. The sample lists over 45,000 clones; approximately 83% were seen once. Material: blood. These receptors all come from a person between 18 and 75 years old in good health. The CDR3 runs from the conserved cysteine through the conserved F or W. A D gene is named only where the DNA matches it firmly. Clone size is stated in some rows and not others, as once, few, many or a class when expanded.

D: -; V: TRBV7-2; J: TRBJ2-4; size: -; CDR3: CASSLDIGKGGQYF; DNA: TGTGCCAGCAGCTTAGATATAGGGAAAGGGGGTCAGTACTTC
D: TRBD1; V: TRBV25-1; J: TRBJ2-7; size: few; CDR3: CASSERDRVPYEQYF; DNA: TGTGCCAGCAGTGAACGGGACAGGGTTCCCTACGAGCAGTACTTC
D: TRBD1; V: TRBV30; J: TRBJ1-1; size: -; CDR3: CAWDRGTMNTEAFF; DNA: TGTGCCTGGGACAGGGGGACCATGAACACTGAAGCTTTCTTT
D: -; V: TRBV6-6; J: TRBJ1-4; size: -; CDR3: CASSYTRDVHEKLFF; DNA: TGTGCCAGCAGTTACACCAGGGACGTTCATGAAAAACTGTTTTTT
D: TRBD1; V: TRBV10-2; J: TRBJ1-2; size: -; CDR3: CASSGTAGTANYGYTF; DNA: TGCGCCAGCAGTGGAACGGCCGGGACAGCTAACTATGGCTACACCTTC
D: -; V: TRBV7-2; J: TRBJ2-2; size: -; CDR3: CASFVREEVFF; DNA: TGTGCCAGCTTTGTGAGGGAGGAGGTGTTTTTT
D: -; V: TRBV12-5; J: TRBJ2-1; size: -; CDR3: CASGLEKGRQFF; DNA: TGTGCTAGTGGTTTGGAAAAGGGACGGCAGTTCTTC
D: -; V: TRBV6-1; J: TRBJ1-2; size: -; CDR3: CASSEGEGDGYTF; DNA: TGTGCCAGCAGTGAAGGTGAGGGGGATGGCTACACCTTC
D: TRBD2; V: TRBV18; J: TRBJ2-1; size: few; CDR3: CASSPKSPLAGGTNEQFF; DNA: TGTGCCAGCTCACCAAAATCCCCACTAGCGGGAGGCACCAATGAGCAGTTCTTC
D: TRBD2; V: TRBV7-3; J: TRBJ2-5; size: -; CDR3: CASSLTALAGQQETQYF; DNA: TGTGCCAGCAGCTTAACCGCCCTAGCGGGGCAACAAGAGACCCAGTACTTC
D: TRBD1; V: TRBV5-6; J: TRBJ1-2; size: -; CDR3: CASRKGGQVHGYTF; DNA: TGTGCCAGCCGTAAAGGGGGACAGGTCCATGGCTACACCTTC
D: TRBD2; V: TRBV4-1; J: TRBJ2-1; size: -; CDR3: CASSQVPGLASYEQFF; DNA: TGCGCCAGCAGCCAAGTTCCCGGACTAGCGTCGTATGAGCAGTTCTTC
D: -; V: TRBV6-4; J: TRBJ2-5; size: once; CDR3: CASTGGETQYF; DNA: TGTGCCAGCACCGGGGGAGAGACCCAGTACTTC
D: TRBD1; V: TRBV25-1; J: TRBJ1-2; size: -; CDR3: CASRRTGTETYGYTF; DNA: TGTGCCAGCAGACGAACCGGGACAGAAACCTATGGCTACACCTTC
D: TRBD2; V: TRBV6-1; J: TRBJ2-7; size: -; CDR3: CASSDAREAVQYF; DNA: TGTGCCAGCAGTGATGCCCGGGAGGCTGTGCAGTACTTC
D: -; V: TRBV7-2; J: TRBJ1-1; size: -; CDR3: CASSSGRLNTEAFF; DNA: TGTGCCAGCAGCTCGGGACGGTTGAACACTGAAGCTTTCTTT
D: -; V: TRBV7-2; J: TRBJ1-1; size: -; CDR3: CASSSQGFGTEAFF; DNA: TGTGCCAGCAGCTCGCAGGGTTTTGGCACTGAAGCTTTCTTT
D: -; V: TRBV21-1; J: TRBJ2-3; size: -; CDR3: CASSIQSRTDTQYF; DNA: TGTGCCAGCAGCATCCAGTCGCGCACAGATACGCAGTATTTT
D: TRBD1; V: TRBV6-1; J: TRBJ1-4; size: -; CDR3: CASSAWGQGAREKLFF; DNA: TGTGCCAGCAGTGCCTGGGGGCAGGGGGCGCGAGAAAAACTGTTTTTT
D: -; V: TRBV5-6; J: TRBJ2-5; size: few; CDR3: CASSLVRGETQYF; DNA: TGTGCCAGCAGCTTGGTAAGAGGGGAGACCCAGTACTTC
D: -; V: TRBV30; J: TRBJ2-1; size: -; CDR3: CASTLGGDEQFF; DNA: TGTGCCTCAACCTTGGGGGGCGATGAGCAGTTCTTC
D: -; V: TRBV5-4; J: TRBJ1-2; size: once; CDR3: CASSYGQLANYGYTF; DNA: TGTGCCAGCAGCTACGGACAGTTGGCTAACTATGGCTACACCTTC
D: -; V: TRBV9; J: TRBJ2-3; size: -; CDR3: CASSVGAGPPTDTQYF; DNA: TGTGCCAGCAGCGTAGGAGCGGGCCCCCCCACAGATACGCAGTATTTT
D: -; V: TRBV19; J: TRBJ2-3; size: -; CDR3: CASSAGGTGLDTQYF; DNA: TGTGCCAGTAGTGCGGGAGGGACAGGCCTTGATACGCAGTATTTT
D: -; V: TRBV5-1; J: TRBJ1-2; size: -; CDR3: CASSRFQYGYTF; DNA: TGCGCCAGCAGCAGGTTCCAGTATGGCTACACCTTC
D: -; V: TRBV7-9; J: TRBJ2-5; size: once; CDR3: CASSLGSSLKETQYF; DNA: TGTGCCAGCAGCTTAGGGAGCAGTCTTAAAGAGACCCAGTACTTC
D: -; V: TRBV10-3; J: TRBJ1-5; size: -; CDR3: CATRGLSNQPQHF; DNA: TGTGCCACCCGAGGCCTTAGCAATCAGCCCCAGCATTTT
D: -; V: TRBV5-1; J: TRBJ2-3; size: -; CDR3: CASSLEVGGTDTQYF; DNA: TGCGCCAGCAGCTTGGAAGTAGGGGGAACAGATACGCAGTATTTT
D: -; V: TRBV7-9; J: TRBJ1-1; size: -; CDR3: CASSSLMNTEAFF; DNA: TGTGCCAGCAGCTCTCTTATGAACACTGAAGCTTTCTTT
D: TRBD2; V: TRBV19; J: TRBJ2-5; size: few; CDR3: CATASGGNQETQYF; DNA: TGTGCCACCGCTAGCGGGGGTAACCAAGAGACCCAGTACTTC
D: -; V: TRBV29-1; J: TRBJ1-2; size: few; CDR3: CSVVVGQGGYTF; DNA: TGCAGCGTGGTAGTGGGGCAGGGAGGCTACACCTTC
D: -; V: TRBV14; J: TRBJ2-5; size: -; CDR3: CASSFRWTQYF; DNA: TGTGCCAGCAGCTTCCGGTGGACCCAGTACTTC
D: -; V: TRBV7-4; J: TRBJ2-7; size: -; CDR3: CASSSQLLDRYYEQYF; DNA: TGTGCCAGCAGCTCCCAACTACTAGACAGATACTACGAGCAGTACTTC
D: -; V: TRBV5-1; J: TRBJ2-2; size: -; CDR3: CASSLSQVPSGELFF; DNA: TGCGCCAGCAGCTTGTCACAGGTCCCCTCCGGGGAGCTGTTTTTT
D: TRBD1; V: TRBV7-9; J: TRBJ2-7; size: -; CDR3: CASSTQDRVGEQYF; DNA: TGTGCCAGCAGCACTCAAGACAGGGTTGGCGAGCAGTACTTC
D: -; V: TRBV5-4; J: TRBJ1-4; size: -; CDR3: CASSLTATNEKLFF; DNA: TGTGCCAGCAGCTTGACAGCAACTAATGAAAAACTGTTTTTT
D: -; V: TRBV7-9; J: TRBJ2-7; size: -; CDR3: CASSHVTQESSYEQYF; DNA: TGTGCCAGCAGCCACGTGACGCAGGAGAGCTCCTACGAGCAGTACTTC
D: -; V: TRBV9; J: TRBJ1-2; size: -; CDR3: CASSVETSGGGYTF; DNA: TGTGCCAGCAGCGTAGAGACCTCGGGGGGAGGCTACACCTTC
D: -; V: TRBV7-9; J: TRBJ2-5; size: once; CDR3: CASSSRDGGSQYF; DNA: TGTGCCAGCAGCAGCCGGGACGGGGGTTCCCAGTACTTC
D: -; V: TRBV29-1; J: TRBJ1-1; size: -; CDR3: CSAIKDSSNTEAFF; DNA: TGCAGCGCCATAAAGGACAGTTCGAACACTGAAGCTTTCTTT
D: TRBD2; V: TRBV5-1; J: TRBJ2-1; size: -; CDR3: CASSSGTSDYNEQFF; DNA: TGCGCCAGCAGCTCTGGGACTAGCGACTACAATGAGCAGTTCTTC
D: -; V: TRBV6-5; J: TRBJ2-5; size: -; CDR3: CASSSRGLKETQYF; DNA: TGTGCCAGCAGTTCCCGGGGGCTTAAAGAGACCCAGTACTTC
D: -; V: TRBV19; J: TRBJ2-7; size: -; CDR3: CASTSASYEQYF; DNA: TGTGCCAGTACTAGCGCATCCTACGAGCAGTACTTC
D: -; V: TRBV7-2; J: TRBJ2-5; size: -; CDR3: CASSSSGAGETQYF; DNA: TGTGCCAGCAGCTCCTCGGGGGCCGGGGAGACCCAGTACTTC
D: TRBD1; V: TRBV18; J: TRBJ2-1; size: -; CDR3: CASSPRGQTNEQFF; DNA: TGTGCCAGCTCACCACGGGGACAGACAAATGAGCAGTTCTTC
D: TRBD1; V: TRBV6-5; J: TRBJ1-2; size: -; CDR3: CASSTQGLIGYTF; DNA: TGTGCCAGCAGTACACAGGGGTTGATAGGCTACACCTTC
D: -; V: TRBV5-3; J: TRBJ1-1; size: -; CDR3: CASSLWGNTEAFF; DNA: TGTGCCAGCAGCTTGTGGGGGAACACTGAAGCTTTCTTT
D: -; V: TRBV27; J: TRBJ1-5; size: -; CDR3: CASRQQGDSNQPQHF; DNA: TGTGCCAGCAGGCAACAGGGAGATAGCAATCAGCCCCAGCATTTT